The 14 T cell receptor beta chains below were found in one sample sequenced in a study of T cell responses to AZD1222 COVID-19 vaccine. TCRdb's copy holds only in-frame clones and misses some; the assay was immunoSEQ multiplex PCR. The sample has 180,000 or so clones, more than 85% seen once. Material: peripheral blood, obtained on day 0 of AZD1222 vaccination. Every receptor here comes from an adult in good health.

The rearrangement uses TRBV9 and TRBJ1-4, with TRBD1 as a possible D gene (6 bases). Germline-derived CDR1 and CDR2 are SGDLS and YYNGEE. The CDR3 consists of 16 residues. The germline V and J ends were trimmed by 5 bases and 4 bases, with 18 bases remaining between them. The CDR3 here is CASSRTRTAINEKLFF. The CDR3 DNA follows: TGTGCCAGCAGTCGTACCCGGACAGCGATTAATGAAAAACTGTTTTTT.

V and J are TRBV3-1 (or the pseudogene TRBV3-2) and TRBJ2-7; 8 bases fit TRBD2. Germline CDR1 reads LGHDT; CDR2 reads YNNKEL (reference sequence). V gave up 3 bases and J gave up 0 bases; unmatched junction bases: 4. This CDR3 has 15 amino acids. CDR3 in DNA: TGTGCCAGCAGCCACCGAGCGGGAGCCTCCTACGAGCAGTACTTC. Translating gives CASSHRAGASYEQYF.

This clone was picked up one time. This sequence joins TRBV5-1 and TRBJ1-6; no reliable D call. Germline loops: CDR1 SGHRS, CDR2 YFSETQ. The CDR3 runs to 14 residues. V was cut by 5 bases and J by 7 bases, with 13 bases left in between. CDR3 sequence reads: CASRVGRRNSPLHF. The DNA for the CDR3 is TGCGCCAGCAGAGTTGGACGGAGGAATTCACCCCTCCACTTT.

V usage is TRBV10-3 and J usage is TRBJ1-6, with D hard to call. V was clipped by 8 bases and J by 8 bases, with 10 bases between them. CDR1 is ENHRY and CDR2 is SYGVKD in the germline V gene. The length of the CDR3 is 12 residues. CDR3 DNA: TGTGCCATCCGGGATGTTCATTCACCCCTCCACTTT. Its translation: CAIRDVHSPLHF.

The V gene is TRBV6-5, the J gene TRBJ2-5, with 7 bases fitting TRBD2. This CDR3 comprises 15 residues. Germline values: CDR1 MNHEY, CDR2 SVGAGI. J gave up 0 bases and V 3 bases, and 4 bases lay outside the gene matches. The CDR3, as DNA: TGTGCCAGCAGTTATGGGGGGGGTAACCAAGAGACCCAGTACTTC. Translating gives CASSYGGGNQETQYF.

This chain joins TRBV4-1 and TRBJ2-3; D may be TRBD1 or TRBD2 (5 bases each). In germline, CDR1 is MGHRA, CDR2 YSYEKL. The V end was cut by 4 bases, the J end by 5 bases, with 22 bases between. The CDR3 extends over 17 amino acids. The CDR3 coding sequence is TGCGCCAGCAGCCGCCTGATAGGGGCGGGCAAAGAAGATACGCAGTATTTT. Residues: CASSRLIGAGKEDTQYF.

J is TRBJ1-1 and V is TRBV2, with 7 bases aligning to TRBD1. This CDR3 has 14 residues. Per germline, CDR1 SNHLY and CDR2 FYNNEI. The V and J ends lost 0 bases and 9 bases, in that order; junction bases with no gene match: 7. CDR3 nucleotide sequence: TGTGCCAGCAGTGAAGCAATCGTACAGGGGCAAGCTTTCTTT. Translated: CASSEAIVQGQAFF.

V gene TRBV11-2 combines with J gene TRBJ1-2; 7 positions match TRBD1. The length of the CDR3 is 14 residues. Germline trimming cut 0 bases from V and 8 bases from J; bases unmatched to any gene: 6. Germline CDR1 reads SGHAT; CDR2 reads FQNNGV. In DNA form, the CDR3 reads TGTGCCAGCAGCTTAGATTTAGGGGGCCGGGGCTACACCTTC. Translating gives CASSLDLGGRGYTF.

This clone was seen just once. The V call is TRBV10-3, the J call TRBJ2-3, with a tentative D call TRBD2 (7 bases). V gave up 8 bases and J gave up 3 bases, with 15 bases separating them. The CDR3 covers 14 residues. The germline CDR1 and CDR2 sequences are ENHRY and SYGVKD. CDR3 nucleotide sequence: TGTGCCATCGGGGCCGGGGGGCCAACAGATACGCAGTATTTT. It is translated as CAIGAGGPTDTQYF.

The rearrangement links TRBV29-1 to TRBJ1-1, with a tentative D call TRBD1 (5 bases). Trimming shortened V by 4 bases and J by 0 bases, and 9 bases separated the two germline ends. The CDR3 covers 13 residues. Germline CDR1 and CDR2: SQVTM and ANQGSEA. The CDR3 loop reads CSVGQLMNTEAFF. CDR3 nucleotides: TGCAGCGTTGGACAGCTCATGAACACTGAAGCTTTCTTT.

In its sample, this clone was seen once. The chain has TRBV4-1 and TRBJ2-1, with TRBD2 matching over 9 bases. The CDR3 contains 19 residues. The J segment lost 1 base and the V segment lost 4 bases, leaving 14 bases of the junction unmatched. CDR1 and CDR2 from the germline V gene are MGHRA and YSYEKL. CDR3 nucleotides: TGCGCCAGCAGCCCAACCTCTAGCGGGGATTACCATTCCTACAATGAGCAGTTCTTC. This codes for CASSPTSSGDYHSYNEQFF.

The genes are TRBV5-6 and TRBJ1-1; no reliable D call. The length of the CDR3 is 12 residues. The V and J ends lost 0 bases and 8 bases respectively, with 8 bases between them. Germline CDR1 reads SGHDT; CDR2 reads YYEEEE. The CDR3 loop is CASSLASGEAFF. Written as DNA, the CDR3 is TGTGCCAGCAGCTTGGCTTCGGGGGAAGCTTTCTTT. Full variable domain (missing parts from reference TRBV5-6 and TRBJ1-1): DAGVTQSPTHLIKTRGQQVTLRCSPKSGHDTVSWYQQALGQGPQFIFQYYEEEERQRGNFPDRFSGHQFPNYSSELNVNALLLGDSALYLCASSLASGEAFFGQGTRLTVV.

This chain links TRBV27 with TRBJ1-6; TRBD1 is a possible D gene (5 bases). The CDR3 has 16 amino acids. Germline CDR1 MNHEY, CDR2 SMNVEV (reference sequence). The ends were cut back, 8 bases at V and 7 bases at J, with 21 bases in the middle. CDR3 sequence (DNA): TGTGCCAGCCCCATGGGGCAGGCGCGCTCCAATTCACCCCTCCACTTT. Translated, it gives CASPMGQARSNSPLHF.

The chain recombines TRBV14 with TRBJ2-7; the D gene is possibly TRBD2 (5 bases). The CDR3 loop spans 13 amino acids. V lost 2 bases and J lost 4, with 9 bases in between. Looked up from germline, CDR1 is SGHDN and CDR2 is FVKESK. The CDR3 DNA is TGTGCCAGCAGCCAACTAGGAGGATACGAGCAGTACTTC. Translation: CASSQLGGYEQYF.